Reported below is one TCR beta chain. Its antigen is unknown. Primers for the PCR totalled 60 Vbeta and 13 Jbeta. Per the original data handling: In a later analysis, the count reached some 75 million unique TCR beta chains, with 8.5 million to 14 million shared. Profiling relied on immunoSEQ multiplex PCR, and the TCRdb table lists in-frame clones only, not all of them. The V and J calls and clone size come from that table; D and trimming were worked out from the DNA. The table lists 150,000 to 190,000 clones, around 74% of them singletons. This entry comes from a study of cytomegalovirus exposure and HLA in healthy donors. Findings and limits, study-wide: Most subjects had HLA-A and HLA-B alleles reportedly predicted accurately by TCR beta sequences. Reports showed the classifier diagnosing cytomegalovirus status with high specificity and sensitivity. V- and J-gene trimming in TCR beta was tied to a missense DCLRE1C variant by an analysis performed later.

V lost 4 bases, J lost 2 bases, and 14 bases stayed unmatched. The CDR3 covers 17 residues. Looked up from germline, CDR1 is SGHNT and CDR2 is YYREEE (reference sequence). The clonotype was recovered from a man between 18 and 35 years old in good health and CMV-seronegative. The rearrangement uses TRBV5-4 and TRBJ2-7; 8 bases match TRBD2. The sequenced material came from PBMCs. The CDR3 region has the DNA TGTGCCAGCAGCAGGGGGGTCGGGGGGGATTACGCCTACGAGCAGTACTTC. Its translation: CASSRGVGGDYAYEQYF.